These 27 T cell receptor beta chains were sequenced from one sample in a study of blood T cell repertoires in COVID-19. Produced via immunoSEQ multiplex PCR; TCRdb's table is partial and in-frame only. Seen here are fewer than 150,000 clones, 75% to 90% observed once, and the top ten hold approximately 5%. Sequencing used peripheral blood. The receptors stem from a woman in her sixties with COVID-19, enrolled during active disease.

The chain couples TRBV25-1 to TRBJ2-1; the match to TRBD2 covers 7 bases. V lost 3 bases and J lost 3; bases outside the gene matches: 5. This CDR3 is built from 15 residues. Germline V CDR1 and CDR2: MGHDK, SYGVNS. This CDR3 reads CASSDRAGVYNEQFF. DNA of the CDR3: TGTGCCAGCAGTGATAGGGCGGGGGTCTACAATGAGCAGTTCTTC.

The table lists this clone with a few counts. Other DNA sequences of this sample code for an identical CDR3. The chain joins TRBV9 to TRBJ1-6; no reliable D call. Per germline, CDR1 SGDLS and CDR2 YYNGEE. The V end was cut by 0 bases, the J end by 6 bases, with 7 bases between. This CDR3 spans 14 amino acids. This CDR3 reads CASSVVGVNSPLHF. The CDR3 nucleotides read TGTGCCAGCAGCGTAGTAGGAGTTAATTCACCCCTCCACTTT.

This chain uses TRBV5-1 with TRBJ1-1, with 7 bases lining up with TRBD1. The CDR3 extends over 16 amino acids. V lost 3 bases, J lost 1 base, and 9 bases stayed unmatched. Germline V gives CDR1 SGHRS, CDR2 YFSETQ. CDR3: CASSSETGLGNTEAFF. In nucleotides, the CDR3 is TGCGCCAGCAGCTCCGAGACAGGGTTAGGGAACACTGAAGCTTTCTTT.

The rearrangement joins TRBV7-9 to TRBJ1-4; perhaps TRBD1 as D (6 bases). This CDR3 region has 15 residues. In germline, CDR1 is SEHNR, CDR2 FQNEAQ (reference sequence). V shed 5 bases and J shed 10 bases, with 20 bases lying between them. The CDR3 nucleotides read TGTGCCAGCAGCCCCAGGGGTGCAGACGTGCGAAAACTGTTTTTT. Protein product: CASSPRGADVRKLFF.

The chain couples TRBV6-1 to TRBJ1-2; D ambiguous. Germline CDR1 reads MNHNS; CDR2 reads SASEGT. The CDR3 runs 13 residues. V was trimmed by 3 bases and J by 5 bases, leaving 10 bases between them. The CDR3, as DNA: TGTGCCAGCAGTGAGGCGCCCGGGTATGGCTACACCTTC. Translated: CASSEAPGYGYTF.

This clone came up once. The J gene is TRBJ2-2, the V gene TRBV5-6; TRBD1 matches at 9 bases. The CDR3 is 16 residues long. The germline V gene has CDR1 SGHDT and CDR2 YYEEEE. V lost 1 base and J lost 6; bases outside the gene matches: 7. The CDR3 here is CASSLFGTGWAGELFF. The CDR3 nucleotides read TGTGCCAGCAGCTTGTTCGGGACAGGGTGGGCCGGGGAGCTGTTTTTT.

The J gene is TRBJ1-1, the V gene TRBV23-1; possible D gene TRBD1, 5 bases. TRBV23-1 qualifies as an ORF whose function is uncertain. The CDR3 loop spans 14 amino acids. V was trimmed by 6 bases and J by 6 bases, leaving 17 bases between them. The CDR3 is CASRGGVEAAEAFF. CDR3 sequence (DNA): TGCGCCAGCAGGGGAGGGGTGGAGGCCGCTGAAGCTTTCTTT.

The V and J genes are TRBV11-3 and TRBJ1-1; the D gene is possibly TRBD1 (5 bases). V gave up 5 bases and J gave up 1 base, with 8 bases separating them. The length of the CDR3 is 13 residues. Germline V lookup: CDR1 SGHNT, CDR2 YENEEA. The CDR3: CASSPTGNTEAFF. CDR3 nucleotides: TGTGCCAGCAGCCCTACAGGGAACACTGAAGCTTTCTTT. Based on the CDR3 plus reference TRBV11-3 and TRBJ1-1, the full variable domain is EAGVVQSPRYKIIEKKQPVAFWCNPISGHNTLYWYLQNLGQGPELLIRYENEEAVDDSQLPKDRFSAERLKGVDSTLKIQPAELGDSAVYLCASSPTGNTEAFFGQGTRLTVV.

The V call is TRBV6-5, the J call TRBJ1-1; possible D gene TRBD1, 6 bases. Per the germline V gene, CDR1 is MNHEY and CDR2 is SVGAGI. This CDR3 has 13 residues. Trimming left V 4 bases short and J 3 bases short, with 9 bases between. CDR3 amino acids: CASSWAGDTEAFF. DNA of the CDR3: TGTGCCAGCAGTTGGGCAGGGGACACTGAAGCTTTCTTT.

The chain combines TRBV4-1 with TRBJ1-2; D gene unclear. Trimming removed 0 bases at V and 0 bases at J, with 11 bases between. In germline, CDR1 is MGHRA, CDR2 YSYEKL. The CDR3 is 16 amino acids. CDR3 loop: CASSQEAPDSNYGYTF. CDR3 coding DNA: TGCGCCAGCAGCCAAGAAGCTCCGGACTCTAACTATGGCTACACCTTC.

The chain recombines TRBV24-1 with TRBJ2-4; tentatively, D is TRBD2 (5 bases). Trimming left V 6 bases short and J 9 bases short, with 14 bases between. This CDR3 comprises 13 residues. Germline CDR1 KGHDR, CDR2 SFDVKD. Here the CDR3 DNA reads TGTGCCACCAGTCGATCCTCCCGGGGCATTCAGTACTTC. This encodes CATSRSSRGIQYF.

The J gene is TRBJ1-1, the V gene TRBV18, with unresolved D. The germline V gene has CDR1 KGHSH and CDR2 LQKENI. V lost 6 bases, J lost 3 bases, and 14 bases lay in between. This CDR3 spans 14 amino acids. The CDR3: CASSSQAPDTEAFF. In nucleotides, the CDR3 is TGTGCCAGCTCGTCCCAAGCCCCTGACACTGAAGCTTTCTTT.

V gene TRBV6-5 combines with J gene TRBJ1-3, with D uncertain. The germline gives CDR1 MNHEY, CDR2 SVGAGI. The CDR3 contains 14 residues. V was clipped by 9 bases and J by 1 base, with 13 bases between them. The CDR3 DNA is TGTGCCAGTACTTCCAAGTTTTCTGGAAACACCATATATTTT. This encodes CASTSKFSGNTIYF.

This clone has only one observation. V usage is TRBV6-5 and J usage is TRBJ1-3; D ambiguous. Germline V gene data show CDR1 as MNHEY and CDR2 as SVGAGI. The germline V and J ends were trimmed by 0 bases and 0 bases, with 9 bases remaining between them. The CDR3 sequence is 16 residues long. This chain's CDR3 is CASSYSQASSGNTIYF. In DNA, the CDR3 is TGTGCCAGCAGTTACTCTCAGGCGTCCTCTGGAAACACCATATATTTT.

The chain uses TRBV9 and TRBJ1-5; D might be TRBD1 (6 bases). The CDR3 sequence is 16 residues long. The V end was cut by 0 bases, the J end by 5 bases, with 15 bases between. Looked up from germline, CDR1 is SGDLS and CDR2 is YYNGEE. For the CDR3, the DNA is TGTGCCAGCAGCGTAGGCAGGGGATTAGAGGATCAGCCCCAGCATTTT. Translating gives CASSVGRGLEDQPQHF.

As concerns this clone: One end of the junction varies from germline; a read error may be responsible. The V call is TRBV5-1, the J call TRBJ1-2; no firm D call. There are 14 residues in the CDR3. Germline V gives CDR1 SGHRS, CDR2 YFSETQ. DNA of the CDR3: TGCGCCAGCAGCTTGGAACGGGGTAACAATGGCTACACCTTC. It yields the protein CASSLERGNNGYTF.

The chain carries TRBV27 and TRBJ2-1, with D possibly matching TRBD2 (6 bases). Germline loops: CDR1 MNHEY, CDR2 SMNVEV (reference sequence). The CDR3 is made up of 14 amino acids. V was cut by 4 bases and J by 8 bases, with 15 bases left in between. The CDR3 here is CASSSRGFTYEQFF. The DNA for the CDR3 is TGTGCCAGCAGTTCCCGGGGGTTCACCTATGAGCAGTTCTTC.

The V gene is TRBV5-8, the J gene TRBJ1-5; TRBD1 is a possible D gene (5 bases). V was shortened by 4 bases and J by 0 bases, with 17 bases between the two germline ends. Germline V gene data show CDR1 as SGHTS and CDR2 as YDEGEE. The CDR3 runs to 17 residues. The CDR3, as DNA: TGTGCCAGCAGCGCTTCAACCGGGACTGATAGCAATCAGCCCCAGCATTTT. This translates into CASSASTGTDSNQPQHF.

The chain employs TRBV6-2 or TRBV6-3 and TRBJ1-4, with D unclear. V gave up 5 bases and J gave up 6 bases, with 7 bases separating them. The germline V gene has CDR1 MNHEY and CDR2 SVGEGT. CDR3 length equals 12 residues. The CDR3 DNA sequence: TGTGCCAGCAGTCCCCAATATGAAAAACTGTTTTTT. It encodes CASSPQYEKLFF.

This clone was detected once. J is TRBJ1-1 and V is TRBV19; 8 bases are shared with TRBD1. J lost 3 bases, V lost 4 bases, and 10 bases had no gene match. The CDR3 spans 16 residues. Germline-derived CDR1 and CDR2 are LNHDA and SQIVND (reference sequence). The CDR3 bases are TGTGCCAGTAGTAGGATTTACAGGGGGTTGGACACTGAAGCTTTCTTT. Amino acids: CASSRIYRGLDTEAFF. The full variable domain, rest sourced from reference TRBV19 and TRBJ1-1, is DGGITQSPKYLFRKEGQNVTLSCEQNLNHDAMYWYRQDPGQGLRLIYYSQIVNDFQKGDIAEGYSVSREKKESFPLTVTSAQKNPTAFYLCASSRIYRGLDTEAFFGQGTRLTVV.

This sequence joins TRBV3-1 (or the pseudogene TRBV3-2) and TRBJ1-2, with 10 bases lining up with TRBD1. CDR3 length: 17 amino acids. From germline, CDR1 is LGHDT and CDR2 YNNKEL (reference sequence). J lost 3 bases, V lost 4 bases, and 11 bases had no gene match. CDR3 protein: CASSPQAPGTGDYGYTF. In nucleotides, the CDR3 is TGTGCCAGCAGCCCACAGGCGCCCGGGACAGGGGACTATGGCTACACCTTC.

Here the CDR3 DNA reads TGTGCCAGTAGTCTCGACAGGGCGAACACTGAAGCTTTCTTT. Its translation is CASSLDRANTEAFF. The V gene is TRBV19, the J gene TRBJ1-1; 7 nucleotides align to TRBD1. Germline V gene sequence: CDR1 LNHDA, CDR2 SQIVND (reference sequence). The CDR3 is made up of 14 amino acids. The V segment lost 5 bases and the J segment 1 base; nucleotides outside the gene matches: 4.

The chain employs TRBV6-5 and TRBJ2-2; a weak D match, TRBD1 (7 bases). Between the trimmed V and J ends, which lost 0 bases and 8 bases, there was a span of 16 bases. Germline V gives CDR1 MNHEY, CDR2 SVGAGI. This CDR3 has 16 amino acids. The CDR3, as DNA: TGTGCCAGCAGTTACTCGCGGACAGGAGGGAGTGGGGAGCTGTTTTTT. It codes for CASSYSRTGGSGELFF.

This clone occurred a few times. The rearrangement links TRBV13 to TRBJ1-1; a possible D gene is TRBD1 (5 bases). Germline V gene data show CDR1 as PRHDT and CDR2 as FYEKMQ (reference sequence). V was clipped by 5 bases and J by 1 base, with 8 bases between them. The CDR3 is 13 amino acids. The DNA of the CDR3 is TGTGCCAGCAGCCCCGGGGGGAACACTGAAGCTTTCTTT. Residues: CASSPGGNTEAFF.

This chain connects TRBV19 to TRBJ2-5, with 9 bases fitting TRBD2. Germline V gene lookup returns CDR1 LNHDA and CDR2 SQIVND (reference sequence). Losses at the gene ends were 2 bases for V and 4 bases for J; bases not matched to a gene: 17. This CDR3 comprises 19 residues. CDR3: CASSIPPRGGGDGGETQYF. The CDR3 DNA is TGTGCCAGTAGTATACCCCCCAGAGGCGGGGGGGACGGTGGAGAGACCCAGTACTTC.

The genes are TRBV7-2 and TRBJ2-1; weak D call: TRBD1 (6 bases). Germline assignment: CDR1 SGHTA and CDR2 FQGNSA. Trimming shortened V by 2 bases and J by 8 bases, and 13 bases separated the two germline ends. This CDR3 region has 14 residues. This CDR3 is CASSLMGARDEQFF. The CDR3 coding sequence is TGTGCCAGCAGCTTAATGGGGGCCCGGGATGAGCAGTTCTTC.

This clone was seen once. The chain couples TRBV7-8 to TRBJ1-4, with D perhaps matching TRBD1 (6 bases). V gave up 5 bases and J gave up 5 bases, with 12 bases separating them. Germline CDR1 reads SGHVS; CDR2 reads FQNEAQ. The CDR3 is made up of 14 amino acids. CDR3 residues: CASSPGRGNEKLFF. Here the CDR3 DNA reads TGTGCCAGCAGCCCGGGGAGGGGGAATGAAAAACTGTTTTTT. Variable domain in full (rest from reference TRBV7-8 and TRBJ1-4): GAGVSQSPRYKVAKRGQDVALRCDPISGHVSLFWYQQALGQGPEFLTYFQNEAQLDKSGLPSDRFFAERPEGSVSTLKIQRTQQEDSAVYLCASSPGRGNEKLFFGSGTQLSVL.